The clone carrying this TCR beta chain came up many times. No antigen is known for it. This CDR3 spans 17 amino acids. V shed 4 bases, J shed 0 bases, and the junction held 11 bases outside the gene matches. CDR1 is SGDLS, CDR2 YYNGEE, per germline. Blood was drawn (about 6 milliliters of peripheral blood) at each of two time points. The record originates from a study of prognosis after radiotherapy for stage I lung cancer. Across the study: Four patients receiving radiotherapy then developed distant metastases (median roughly seven months), with around 15 showing no significant progression.

The authors amplified TCR beta CDR3 from genomic DNA using two-round multiplex PCR. Gene-specific primers for each TRBV and TRBJ gene drove first-round PCR. The second PCR round used universal primers. TCRdb processed the multiplex PCR reads anew with MiXCR; each CDR3 protein has one entry. Of 20,000 or so distinct CDR3 sequences in the sample, roughly 45% were seen once. Study-wide results and limits: Unique TCR clone counts went down once patients had stereotactic body radiation therapy, median roughly 9,300 versus 7,200.

The clonotype comes from a donor at least 50 years old with non-small cell lung cancer. The starting material was PBMCs, obtained before or after stereotactic body radiation therapy (not recorded which). The chain carries TRBV9 and TRBJ2-3; 7 bases line up with TRBD2. The CDR3 reads CASSLRGDPLSTDTQYF. The CDR3 DNA sequence: TGTGCCAGCAGCCTCCGGGGGGACCCCCTTAGCACAGATACGCAGTATTTT.